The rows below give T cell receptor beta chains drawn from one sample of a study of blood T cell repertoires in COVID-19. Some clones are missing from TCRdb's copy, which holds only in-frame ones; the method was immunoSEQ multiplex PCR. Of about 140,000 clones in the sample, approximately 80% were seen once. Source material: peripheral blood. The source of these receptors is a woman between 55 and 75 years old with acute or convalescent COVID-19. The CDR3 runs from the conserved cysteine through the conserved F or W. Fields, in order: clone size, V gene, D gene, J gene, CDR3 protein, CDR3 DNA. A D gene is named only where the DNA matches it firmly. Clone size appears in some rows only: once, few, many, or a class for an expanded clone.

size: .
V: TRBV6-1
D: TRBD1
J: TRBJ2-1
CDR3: CASSETPGQGVNEQFF
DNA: TGTGCCAGCAGTGAAACTCCGGGACAGGGGGTCAATGAGCAGTTCTTC

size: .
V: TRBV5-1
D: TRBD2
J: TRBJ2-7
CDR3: CASRPAGGPSYEQYF
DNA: TGCGCCAGCAGGCCTGCGGGGGGTCCCTCCTACGAGCAGTACTTC

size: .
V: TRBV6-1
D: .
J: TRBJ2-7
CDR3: CASSDRQSTYEQYF
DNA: TGTGCCAGCAGTGATAGACAGTCAACCTACGAGCAGTACTTC

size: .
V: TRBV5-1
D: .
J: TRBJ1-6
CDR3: CASSSVRQDSPLHF
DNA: TGCGCCAGCAGCTCGGTCCGACAGGATTCACCCCTCCACTTT

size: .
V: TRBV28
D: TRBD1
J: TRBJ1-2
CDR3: CASSPGQATNYGYTF
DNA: TGTGCCAGCAGTCCGGGACAGGCAACTAACTATGGCTACACCTTC

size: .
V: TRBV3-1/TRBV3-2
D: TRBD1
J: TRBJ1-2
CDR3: CAGSQMGTGGSGYTF
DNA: TGTGCCGGCAGCCAGATGGGGACAGGGGGGAGCGGCTACACCTTC

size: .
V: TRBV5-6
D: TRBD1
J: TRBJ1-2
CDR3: CASSWDSLYAYGYTF
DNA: TGTGCCAGCAGCTGGGACAGTCTCTACGCTTATGGCTACACCTTC

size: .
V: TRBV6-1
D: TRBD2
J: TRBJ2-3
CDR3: CASSERGAGVGTDTQYF
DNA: TGTGCCAGCAGTGAAAGGGGAGCGGGAGTCGGCACAGATACGCAGTATTTT

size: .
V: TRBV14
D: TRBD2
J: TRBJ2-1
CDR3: CASSQGLAGGVGRAPNEQFF
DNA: TGTGCCAGCAGCCAAGGACTAGCGGGAGGGGTCGGTAGGGCCCCCAATGAGCAGTTCTTC

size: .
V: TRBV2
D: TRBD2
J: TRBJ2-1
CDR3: CASTGTSGLPDLDEQFF
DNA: TGTGCCAGCACGGGGACTAGCGGCCTACCGGATCTGGATGAGCAGTTCTTC

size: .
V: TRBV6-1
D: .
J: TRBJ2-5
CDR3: CASSEAALRIIQETQYF
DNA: TGTGCCAGCAGTGAAGCCGCTCTCAGGATAATTCAAGAGACCCAGTACTTC

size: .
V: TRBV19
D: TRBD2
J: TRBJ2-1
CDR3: CASSATSGLRSYNEQFF
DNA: TGTGCCAGTAGTGCGACTAGCGGCCTACGCTCCTACAATGAGCAGTTCTTC

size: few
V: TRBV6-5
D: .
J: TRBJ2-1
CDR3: CASIGGTSSYNEQFF
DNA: TGTGCCAGCATTGGCGGGACCAGCTCCTACAATGAGCAGTTCTTC

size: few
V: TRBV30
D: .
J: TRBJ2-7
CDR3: CAWSGLSEQYF
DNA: TGTGCCTGGAGCGGACTGAGCGAGCAGTACTTC

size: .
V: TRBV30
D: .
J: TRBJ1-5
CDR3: CAWSAGGLGQPQHF
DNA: TGTGCCTGGAGTGCGGGGGGCCTGGGACAGCCCCAGCATTTT

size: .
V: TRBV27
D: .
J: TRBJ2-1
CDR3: CASSPGVYNEQFF
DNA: TGTGCCAGCAGTCCCGGGGTCTACAATGAGCAGTTCTTC

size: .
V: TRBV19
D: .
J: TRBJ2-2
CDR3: CASSKGGPGELFF
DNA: TGTGCCAGTAGTAAAGGAGGCCCCGGGGAGCTGTTTTTT

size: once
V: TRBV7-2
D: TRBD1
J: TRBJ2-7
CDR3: CASSLGLGRGQEQYF
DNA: TGTGCCAGCAGCTTAGGTCTGGGCAGGGGGCAGGAGCAGTACTTC

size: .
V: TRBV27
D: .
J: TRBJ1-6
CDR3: CASHSGGGVSVWRPLHF
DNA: TGTGCCAGCCATTCCGGAGGGGGGGTGTCGGTGTGGAGGCCCCTCCACTTT

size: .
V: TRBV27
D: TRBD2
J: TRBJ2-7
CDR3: CASSLSLAGGYEQYF
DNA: TGTGCCAGCAGTTTATCCTTAGCGGGGGGCTACGAGCAGTACTTC

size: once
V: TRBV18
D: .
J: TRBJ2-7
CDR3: CASSPEKGGNYEQYF
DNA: TGTGCCAGCTCACCAGAGAAGGGAGGTAACTACGAGCAGTACTTC

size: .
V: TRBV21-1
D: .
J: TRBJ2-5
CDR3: CASSKGRRAQETQYF
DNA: TGTGCCAGCAGCAAAGGGAGGCGCGCGCAAGAGACCCAGTACTTC

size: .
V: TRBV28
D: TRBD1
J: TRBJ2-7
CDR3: CASSLPGTGSYEQYF
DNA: TGTGCCAGCAGTTTACCCGGGACAGGTAGCTACGAGCAGTACTTC